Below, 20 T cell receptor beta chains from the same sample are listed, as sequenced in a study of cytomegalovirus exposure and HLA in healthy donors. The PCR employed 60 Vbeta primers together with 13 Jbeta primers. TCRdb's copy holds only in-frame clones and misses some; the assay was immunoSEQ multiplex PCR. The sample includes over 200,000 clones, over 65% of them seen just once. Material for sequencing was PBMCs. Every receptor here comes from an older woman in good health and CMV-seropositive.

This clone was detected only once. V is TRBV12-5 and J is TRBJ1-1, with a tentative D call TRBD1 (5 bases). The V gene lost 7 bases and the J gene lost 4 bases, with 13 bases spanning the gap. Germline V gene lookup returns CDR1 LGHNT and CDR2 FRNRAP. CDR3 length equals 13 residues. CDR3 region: CASAGRYGTEAFF. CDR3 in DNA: TGTGCTAGTGCAGGGAGGTATGGCACTGAAGCTTTCTTT. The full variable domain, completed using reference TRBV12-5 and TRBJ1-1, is DARVTQTPRHKVTEMGQEVTMRCQPILGHNTVFWYRQTMMQGLELLAYFRNRAPLDDSGMPKDRFSAEMPDATLATLKIQPSEPRDSAVYFCASAGRYGTEAFFGQGTRLTVV.

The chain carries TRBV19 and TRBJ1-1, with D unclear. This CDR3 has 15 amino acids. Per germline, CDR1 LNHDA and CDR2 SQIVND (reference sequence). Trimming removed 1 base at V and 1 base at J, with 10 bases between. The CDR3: CASSIALYSNTEAFF. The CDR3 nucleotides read TGTGCCAGTAGTATAGCCCTCTACTCGAACACTGAAGCTTTCTTT.

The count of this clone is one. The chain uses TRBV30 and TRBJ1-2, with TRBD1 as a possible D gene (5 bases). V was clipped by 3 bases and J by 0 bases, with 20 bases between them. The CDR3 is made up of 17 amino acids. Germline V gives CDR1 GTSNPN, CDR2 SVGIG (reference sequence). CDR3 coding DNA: TGTGCCTGGAGGGGGGGTCGGGCGGCCAGCACTAACTATGGCTACACCTTC. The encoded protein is CAWRGGRAASTNYGYTF.

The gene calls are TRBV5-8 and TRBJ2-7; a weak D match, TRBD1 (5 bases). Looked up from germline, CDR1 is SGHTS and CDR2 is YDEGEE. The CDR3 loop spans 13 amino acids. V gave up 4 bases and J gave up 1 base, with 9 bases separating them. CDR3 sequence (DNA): TGTGCCAGCAGCCCGACAGATTCCTACGAGCAGTACTTC. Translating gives CASSPTDSYEQYF.

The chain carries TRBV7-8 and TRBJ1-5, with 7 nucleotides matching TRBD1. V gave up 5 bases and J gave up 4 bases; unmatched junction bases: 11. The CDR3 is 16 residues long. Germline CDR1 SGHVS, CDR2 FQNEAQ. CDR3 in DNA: TGTGCCAGCAGCCCGAAACAGGGGTTAGATAATCAGCCCCAGCATTTT. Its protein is CASSPKQGLDNQPQHF.

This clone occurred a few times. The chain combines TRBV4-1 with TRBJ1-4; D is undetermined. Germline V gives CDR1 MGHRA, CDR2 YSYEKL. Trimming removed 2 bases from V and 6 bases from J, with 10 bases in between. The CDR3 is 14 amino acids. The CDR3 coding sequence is TGCGCCAGCAGCCAAACAGAGTTAGATGAAAAACTGTTTTTT. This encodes CASSQTELDEKLFF.

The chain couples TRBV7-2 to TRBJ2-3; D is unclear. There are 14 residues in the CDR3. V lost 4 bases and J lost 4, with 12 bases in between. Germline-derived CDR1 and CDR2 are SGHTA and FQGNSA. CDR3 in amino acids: CASSSLGPSDTQYF. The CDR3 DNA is TGTGCCAGCAGCTCCCTTGGGCCATCAGATACGCAGTATTTT. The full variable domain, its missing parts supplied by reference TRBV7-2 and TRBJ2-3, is GAGVSQSPSNKVTEKGKDVELRCDPISGHTALYWYRQSLGQGLEFLIYFQGNSAPDKSGLPSDRFSAERTGGSVSTLTIQRTQQEDSAVYLCASSSLGPSDTQYFGPGTRLTVL.

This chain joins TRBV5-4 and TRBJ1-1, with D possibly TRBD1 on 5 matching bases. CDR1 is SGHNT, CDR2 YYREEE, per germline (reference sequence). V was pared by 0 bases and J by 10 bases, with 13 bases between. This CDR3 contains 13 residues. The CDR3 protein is CASSLDLARVAFF. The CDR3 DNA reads TGTGCCAGCAGCTTGGATCTGGCCAGGGTAGCTTTCTTT.

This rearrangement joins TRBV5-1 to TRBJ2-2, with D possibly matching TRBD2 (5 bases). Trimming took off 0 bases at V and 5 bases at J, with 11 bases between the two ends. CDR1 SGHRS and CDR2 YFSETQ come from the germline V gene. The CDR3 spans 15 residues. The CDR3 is CASSLAASQTGELFF. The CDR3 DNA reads TGCGCCAGCAGCTTGGCCGCTAGCCAGACCGGGGAGCTGTTTTTT.

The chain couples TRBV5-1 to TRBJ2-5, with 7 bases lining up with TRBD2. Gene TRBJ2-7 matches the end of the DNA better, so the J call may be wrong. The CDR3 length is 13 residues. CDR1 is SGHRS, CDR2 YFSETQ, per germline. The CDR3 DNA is TGCGCCAGCAGCTTTGCTAGCGGCTACGAGCAGTACTTC. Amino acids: CASSFASGYEQYF.

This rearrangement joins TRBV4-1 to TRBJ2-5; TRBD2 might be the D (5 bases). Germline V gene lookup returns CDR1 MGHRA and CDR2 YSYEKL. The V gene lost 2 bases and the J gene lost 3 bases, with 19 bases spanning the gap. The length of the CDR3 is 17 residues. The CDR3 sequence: CASSQPSATGREETQYF. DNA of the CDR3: TGCGCCAGCAGCCAACCCTCCGCAACGGGAAGGGAAGAGACCCAGTACTTC.

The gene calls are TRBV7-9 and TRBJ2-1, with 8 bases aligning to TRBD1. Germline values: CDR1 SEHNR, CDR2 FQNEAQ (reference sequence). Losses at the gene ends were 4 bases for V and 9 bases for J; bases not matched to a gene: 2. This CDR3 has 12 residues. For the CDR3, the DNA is TGTGCCAGCAGCTCCGGACAGGGTGAGCAGTTCTTC. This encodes CASSSGQGEQFF. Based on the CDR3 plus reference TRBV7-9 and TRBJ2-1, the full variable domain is DTGVSQNPRHKITKRGQNVTFRCDPISEHNRLYWYRQTLGQGPEFLTYFQNEAQLEKSRLLSDRFSAERPKGSFSTLEIQRTEQGDSAMYLCASSSGQGEQFFGPGTRLTVL.

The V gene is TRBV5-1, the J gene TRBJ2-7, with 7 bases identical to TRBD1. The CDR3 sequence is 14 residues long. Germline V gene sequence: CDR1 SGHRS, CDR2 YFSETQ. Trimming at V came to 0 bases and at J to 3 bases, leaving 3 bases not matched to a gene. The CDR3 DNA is TGCGCCAGCAGCTTGGCGGGACAGATCTACGAGCAGTACTTC. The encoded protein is CASSLAGQIYEQYF.

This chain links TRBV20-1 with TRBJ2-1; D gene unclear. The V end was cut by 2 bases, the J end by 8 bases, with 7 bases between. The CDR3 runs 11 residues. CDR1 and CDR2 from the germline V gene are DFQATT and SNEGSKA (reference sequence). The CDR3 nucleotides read TGCAGTGCTAGACCCCTCGATGAGCAGTTCTTC. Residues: CSARPLDEQFF.

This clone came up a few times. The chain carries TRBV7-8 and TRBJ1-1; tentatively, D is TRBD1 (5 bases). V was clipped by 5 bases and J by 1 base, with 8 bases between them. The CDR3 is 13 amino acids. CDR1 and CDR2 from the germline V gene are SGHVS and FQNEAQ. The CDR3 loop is CASSRDRNTEAFF. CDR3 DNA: TGTGCCAGCAGCCGCGACAGGAACACTGAAGCTTTCTTT.

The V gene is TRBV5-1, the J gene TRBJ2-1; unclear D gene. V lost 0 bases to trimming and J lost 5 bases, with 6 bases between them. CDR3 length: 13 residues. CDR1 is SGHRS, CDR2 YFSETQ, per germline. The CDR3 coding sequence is TGCGCCAGCAGCTTGGTTAGCAACAATGAGCAGTTCTTC. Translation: CASSLVSNNEQFF.

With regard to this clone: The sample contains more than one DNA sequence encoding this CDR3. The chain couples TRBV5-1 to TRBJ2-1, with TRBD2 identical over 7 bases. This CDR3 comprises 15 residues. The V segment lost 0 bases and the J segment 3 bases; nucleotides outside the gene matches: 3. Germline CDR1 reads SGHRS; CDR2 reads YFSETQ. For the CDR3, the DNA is TGCGCCAGCAGCTTGGGTCTAGCGGACTACAATGAGCAGTTCTTC. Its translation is CASSLGLADYNEQFF.

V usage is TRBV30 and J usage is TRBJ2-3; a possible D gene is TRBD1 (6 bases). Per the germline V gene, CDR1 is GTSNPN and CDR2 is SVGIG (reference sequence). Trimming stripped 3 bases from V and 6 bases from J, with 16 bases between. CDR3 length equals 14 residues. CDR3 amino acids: CAWSVYRELDTQYF. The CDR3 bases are TGTGCCTGGAGCGTATACAGGGAATTGGATACGCAGTATTTT.

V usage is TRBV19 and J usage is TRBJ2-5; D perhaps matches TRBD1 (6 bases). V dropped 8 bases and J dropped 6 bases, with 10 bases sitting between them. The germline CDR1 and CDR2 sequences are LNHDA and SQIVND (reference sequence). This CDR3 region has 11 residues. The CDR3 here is CASRQGQTQYF. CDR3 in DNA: TGTGCCAGTCGCCAGGGGCAGACCCAGTACTTC.

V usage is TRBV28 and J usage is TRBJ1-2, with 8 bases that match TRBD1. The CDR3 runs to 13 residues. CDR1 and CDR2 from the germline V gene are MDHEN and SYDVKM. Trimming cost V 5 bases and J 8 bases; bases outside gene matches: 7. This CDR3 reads CASSTDRGKGYTF. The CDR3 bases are TGTGCCAGCAGTACTGACAGGGGAAAAGGCTACACCTTC.